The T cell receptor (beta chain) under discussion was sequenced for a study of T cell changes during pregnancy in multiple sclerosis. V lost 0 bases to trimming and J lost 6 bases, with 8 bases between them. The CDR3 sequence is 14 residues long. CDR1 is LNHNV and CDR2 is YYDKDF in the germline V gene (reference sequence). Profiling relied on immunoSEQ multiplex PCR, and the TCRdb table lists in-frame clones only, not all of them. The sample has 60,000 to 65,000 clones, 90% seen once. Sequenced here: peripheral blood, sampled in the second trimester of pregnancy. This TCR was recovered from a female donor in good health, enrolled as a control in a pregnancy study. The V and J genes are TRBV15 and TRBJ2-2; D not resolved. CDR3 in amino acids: CATSRDERSGELFF. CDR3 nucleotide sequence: TGTGCCACCAGCAGAGACGAGAGGTCCGGGGAGCTGTTTTTT.